Sequencing of this TCR beta chain was carried out in a study of PD-1 blockade in classical Hodgkin lymphoma. About the study: Patients got intravenous nivolumab 3 mg/kg every 2 weeks. Points from the study as a whole: At baseline, newly diagnosed patients reportedly showed less TCR diversity than healthy donors.

The CDR3 is 14 amino acids. V dropped 0 bases and J dropped 3; count of bases not matched to a gene: 2. Germline V gene sequence: CDR1 SGHRS, CDR2 YFSETQ. Details on this clone: The target antigen is unknown.

Described time point: cycle 4 day 1 (C4D1), after less than seven weeks of nivolumab. All patients experienced relapse after autologous stem cell transplantation, and brentuximab vedotin exposure was variable. Patients reached a best response of complete response, partial response or progressive disease. Sequencing used immunoSEQ multiplex PCR; TCRdb keeps in-frame clones, though not all of them. The table has 110,000 or so clones, approximately 89% seen once. Source: peripheral blood mononuclear cells (PBMCs), taken before the fourth cycle of nivolumab. This chain connects TRBV5-1 to TRBJ2-7; TRBD1 aligns across 8 bases. This receptor was taken from a human donor with classical Hodgkin lymphoma. The CDR3 DNA sequence: TGCGCCAGCAGCTTGGACAGGGGGAACTACGAGCAGTACTTC. It is translated as CASSLDRGNYEQYF.